These T cell receptor beta chains were read from a single sample in a study of regulatory T cells in long-lasting Graves disease. One entry per CDR3 protein, called by TCRdb with MiXCR from the multiplex PCR reads. The data show 360,000 or so distinct CDR3 sequences, roughly 15% seen once. Separately, the same data were catalogued under a study of T cells in Graves' hyperthyroidism and ophthalmopathy.

Material: peripheral blood mononuclear cells (PBMCs), obtained at new diagnosis, from a patient treated with antithyroid drugs. These TCRs come from a young woman with Graves disease. Both conserved end residues are part of each CDR3. The D gene is left open where the match is weak. The size field is filled for only some rows; it gives once, few, many or a size class.

>-|TRBV11-2|TRBJ1-3|many
TGTGCCAGCAGCTTAGCGGGGACATTTGGAAACACCATATATTTT
CASSLAGTFGNTIYF
>TRBD2|TRBV11-2|TRBJ2-2|many
TGTGCCAGCAGGCGAGCGCGGGGGGCAGGGGAGCTGTTTTTT
CASRRARGAGELFF
>TRBD2|TRBV5-8|TRBJ2-1|many
TGTGCCAGCAGCTTGCGGCTAGCGGGGGGGCGCAATGAGCAGTTCTTC
CASSLRLAGGRNEQFF
>-|TRBV12-5|TRBJ2-1|many
TGTGCTAGTGGGCAAGGGCTGGAGGGGAGCGACAGTGAGCAGTTCTTC
CASGQGLEGSDSEQFF
>-|TRBV20-1|TRBJ1-1|once
TGCAGTGGAAGGGGGGGGTATGATGCGAACACTGAAGCTTTCTTT
CSGRGGYDANTEAFF
>-|TRBV6-1|TRBJ1-6|-
TGTGCCAGCAGTGACTTACAAGAGCCCCTCCACTTT
CASSDLQEPLHF
>-|TRBV19|TRBJ1-1|-
TGTGCCAGTTCCAAGGGGCAGAATGAAGCTTTCTTT
CASSKGQNEAFF
>-|TRBV27|TRBJ1-4|few
TGTGCCAGCAGTTTATGGGGAACAACTAATGAAAAACTGTTTTTT
CASSLWGTTNEKLFF
>TRBD1|TRBV11-2|TRBJ2-3|many
TGTGCCAGCAGCTTAGATAGCAGGGGGTGGGAAGATACGCAGTATTTT
CASSLDSRGWEDTQYF
>TRBD1|TRBV5-4|TRBJ2-1|many
TGTGCCAGCAGCTCGCCACAGGGGGTACATGAGCAGTTCTTC
CASSSPQGVHEQFF
>-|TRBV6-1|TRBJ2-7|-
TGTGCCAGCAGGGGAACAAACTACGAGCAGTACTTC
CASRGTNYEQYF
>-|TRBV7-2|TRBJ2-6|-
TGTGCCAGCAGCCTAACAACAGGTCTCTCTGGGGCCAACGTCCTGACTTTC
CASSLTTGLSGANVLTF
>-|TRBV12-3/TRBV12-4|TRBJ1-1|many
TGTGCCAGCAGTTCCCGGGAGGCTTTCTTT
CASSSREAFF
>TRBD2|TRBV5-1|TRBJ2-1|once
TGCGCCAGCAGCCCTCTAGCGGACCTATACAATGAGCAGTTCTTC
CASSPLADLYNEQFF